The next 26 T cell receptor beta chains were all read from a single sample in a study of blood T cell repertoires in COVID-19. Method: immunoSEQ multiplex PCR; TCRdb's copy keeps in-frame clones and lacks some. Of approximately 330,000 clones in the sample, roughly 86% were seen once. Sequencing was performed on peripheral blood. These receptors originate from a man in his thirties or forties with COVID-19, enrolled during active disease.

Worth noting for this clone: Sequence at one end of the junction differs from germline and may be a read error. The chain carries TRBV7-2 and TRBJ2-7; 8 bases match TRBD1. The germline V gene has CDR1 SGHTA and CDR2 FQGNSA. The CDR3 is made up of 15 amino acids. The CDR3 DNA sequence: TGTGCCAGCAGCCCCGACAGGGGTCCCCTCTACGGGCAGTACTTC. It is translated as CASSPDRGPLYGQYF.

The chain employs TRBV4-1 and TRBJ1-3; tentatively, D is TRBD1 (5 bases). CDR1 is MGHRA, CDR2 YSYEKL, per germline. This CDR3 spans 17 amino acids. Deletions cut 0 bases from V and 2 bases from J, with 14 bases between. The CDR3: CASSQDNPREPGNTIYF. The CDR3 nucleotides are TGCGCCAGCAGCCAAGATAACCCCAGGGAACCTGGAAACACCATATATTTT.

This chain uses TRBV7-8 with TRBJ1-6, with D possibly being TRBD1 (5 bases). With 4 bases removed from V and 9 bases from J, the gap between germline ends came to 10 bases. CDR1 is SGHVS and CDR2 is FQNEAQ in the germline V gene. This CDR3 contains 13 residues. This chain's CDR3 is CASSSQGTSPLHF. CDR3 sequence (DNA): TGTGCCAGCAGCTCGCAGGGAACTTCACCCCTCCACTTT.

The V gene is TRBV19, the J gene TRBJ1-5, with D unclear. Germline V gene data show CDR1 as LNHDA and CDR2 as SQIVND (reference sequence). The CDR3 has 15 residues. Trimming took off 3 bases at V and 3 bases at J, with 12 bases between the two ends. Here the CDR3 DNA reads TGTGCCAGTAGTATTCAGTCAGAATCCAATCAGCCCCAGCATTTT. It specifies CASSIQSESNQPQHF.

Concerning this clone itself: This same CDR3 is encoded by further DNA sequences in the sample. The chain recombines TRBV18 with TRBJ1-2, with 11 bases fitting TRBD1. The CDR3 is 15 residues long. Germline values: CDR1 KGHSH, CDR2 LQKENI. Trimming removed 3 bases from V and 6 bases from J; junction bases left unmatched: 6. CDR3 nucleotide sequence: TGTGCCAGCTCACCGCCGGGACAGGGGGAACATGGCTACACCTTC. Translated: CASSPPGQGEHGYTF.

The gene calls are TRBV18 and TRBJ2-3; D possibly corresponds to TRBD2 (6 bases). The V end lost 6 bases, the J end lost 4 bases, and 11 bases lay between the germline ends. CDR1 and CDR2 from the germline V gene are KGHSH and LQKENI. This CDR3 has 13 residues. The CDR3 sequence is CASSRGLSDTQYF. CDR3 DNA sequence: TGTGCCAGCTCGCGGGGACTTTCAGATACGCAGTATTTT.

This clone occurred once. The J gene is TRBJ2-7, the V gene TRBV10-3; TRBD1 agrees at 10 bases. The CDR3 loop spans 12 amino acids. V was pared by 10 bases and J by 5 bases, with 5 bases of the junction left unmatched. Looked up from germline, CDR1 is ENHRY and CDR2 is SYGVKD. The CDR3 DNA reads as TGTGCCACCGGGACAGGGGTAAACGAGCAGTACTTC. Protein product: CATGTGVNEQYF.

The chain joins TRBV30 to TRBJ1-1; D not certain. Germline CDR1 and CDR2: GTSNPN and SVGIG (reference sequence). Trimming pared 0 bases from V and 7 bases from J, leaving 15 bases between. The CDR3 has 14 residues. The CDR3 coding sequence is TGTGCCTGGAGTGTATGGGAGAGGGCGAATGAAGCTTTCTTT. This sequence encodes CAWSVWERANEAFF.

This clone was observed a single time. J is TRBJ2-2 and V is TRBV7-7, with 7 bases aligning to TRBD1. The CDR3 runs to 15 residues. V shed 4 bases and J 0 bases; nucleotides not matched to a gene: 2. Germline values: CDR1 SSHAT, CDR2 FNYEAQ (reference sequence). The CDR3 loop reads CASSSGQPNTGELFF. In DNA, the CDR3 is TGTGCCAGCAGCTCGGGACAGCCGAACACCGGGGAGCTGTTTTTT.

This chain connects TRBV6-5 to TRBJ2-7; 10 positions agree with TRBD2. Trimming removed 5 bases from V and 2 bases from J; junction bases left unmatched: 6. The CDR3 has 15 residues. Germline values: CDR1 MNHEY, CDR2 SVGAGI. CDR3 coding DNA: TGTGCCAGCAGTCGGGAGCGGGGGGGAACCTACGAGCAGTACTTC. It translates to CASSRERGGTYEQYF.

V is TRBV6-5 and J is TRBJ1-2; D is possibly TRBD1 (6 bases). V gave up 5 bases and J gave up 2 bases, with 15 bases separating them. The CDR3 runs 15 residues. CDR1 and CDR2 (germline): MNHEY, SVGAGI. The CDR3 nucleotides are TGTGCCAGCAGTCACGCAGGGACACCCAACTATGGCTACACCTTC. Residues: CASSHAGTPNYGYTF.

The chain joins TRBV5-1 to TRBJ1-2; 10 bases are a match to TRBD1. This CDR3 comprises 14 residues. Germline trimming cut 3 bases from V and 2 bases from J; bases unmatched to any gene: 1. In germline, CDR1 is SGHRS, CDR2 YFSETQ. The DNA of the CDR3 is TGCGCCAGCAGCTCGGGACAGGGGAACTATGGCTACACCTTC. Its protein product is CASSSGQGNYGYTF.

The chain carries TRBV2 and TRBJ1-1; the D gene is possibly TRBD1 (6 bases). The CDR3 sequence is 14 residues long. The germline V gene has CDR1 SNHLY and CDR2 FYNNEI. The V end lost 5 bases, the J end lost 3 bases, and 13 bases lay between the germline ends. CDR3 protein: CASSKQGRDTEAFF. Written as DNA, the CDR3 is TGTGCCAGCAGTAAACAGGGTAGGGACACTGAAGCTTTCTTT.

Only one count was recorded for this clone. This sequence joins TRBV6-5 and TRBJ1-5; the match to TRBD1 covers 9 bases. Per germline, CDR1 MNHEY and CDR2 SVGAGI. Trimming at V came to 7 bases and at J to 8 bases, leaving 6 bases not matched to a gene. The CDR3 totals 13 residues. The CDR3 nucleotides read TGTGCCAGCAATAGGGACAGGGTGAAGCCCCAGCATTTT. It specifies CASNRDRVKPQHF.

This chain joins TRBV9 and TRBJ2-2; D unresolved. Germline values: CDR1 SGDLS, CDR2 YYNGEE. The CDR3 has 17 amino acids. V lost 0 bases and J 0 bases, leaving 12 bases between the germline ends. CDR3 loop: CASSVAKHPANTGELFF. The CDR3 nucleotides read TGTGCCAGCAGCGTAGCTAAGCACCCCGCGAACACCGGGGAGCTGTTTTTT.

CDR3 DNA: TGTGCCACCAGTGATTATAAGGGAGGGCCAGGTGGCGAGCAGTACTTC. Translation: CATSDYKGGPGGEQYF. J is TRBJ2-7 and V is TRBV24-1; TRBD2 aligns across 7 bases. J lost 6 bases, V lost 2 bases, and 12 bases had no gene match. In germline, CDR1 is KGHDR, CDR2 SFDVKD. The CDR3 loop spans 16 amino acids.

V gene TRBV11-2 combines with J gene TRBJ2-6, with a possible D match to TRBD1 (7 bases). In germline, CDR1 is SGHAT, CDR2 FQNNGV. CDR3 length: 19 amino acids. Trimming took off 4 bases at V and 2 bases at J, with 21 bases between the two ends. The CDR3 region is CASSSRRGQPSAGANVLTF. The CDR3 DNA is TGTGCCAGCAGCTCCAGGCGGGGACAGCCAAGTGCTGGGGCCAACGTCCTGACTTTC. The complete variable domain, with remaining parts taken from reference TRBV11-2 and TRBJ2-6, reads EAGVAQSPRYKIIEKRQSVAFWCNPISGHATLYWYQQILGQGPKLLIQFQNNGVVDDSQLPKDRFSAERLKGVDSTLKIQPAKLEDSAVYLCASSSRRGQPSAGANVLTFGAGSRLTVL.

The chain couples TRBV6-2 or TRBV6-3 to TRBJ2-3, with 7 bases identical to TRBD1. Trimming at V came to 6 bases and at J to 1 base, leaving 10 bases not matched to a gene. The CDR3 contains 16 residues. CDR1 and CDR2 from the germline V gene are MNHEY and SVGEGT. The CDR3 DNA reads as TGTGCCAGCAGCCAGAGGCAGGGGGACGGCACAGATACGCAGTATTTT. It encodes CASSQRQGDGTDTQYF.

In DNA form, the CDR3 reads TGCAGCGTTATGGACATTAACTATGGCTACACCTTC. Its translation is CSVMDINYGYTF. The chain recombines TRBV29-1 with TRBJ1-2, with D maybe TRBD1 (5 bases). The CDR3 is made up of 12 amino acids. Germline assignment: CDR1 SQVTM and CDR2 ANQGSEA. V was cut by 5 bases and J by 1 base, with 8 bases left in between.

This sequence joins TRBV6-2 or TRBV6-3 and TRBJ1-6; the match to TRBD1 covers 8 bases. Germline values: CDR1 MNHEY, CDR2 SVGEGT. Trimming took 3 bases from V and 12 from J; bases not matched to a gene: 16. The CDR3 has 17 residues. The CDR3 is CASSYQNQGAQRKPLHF. The CDR3 DNA sequence: TGTGCCAGCAGTTATCAAAACCAGGGGGCGCAGAGGAAACCCCTCCACTTT.

The chain recombines TRBV5-8 with TRBJ1-1; tentative D call: TRBD1 (5 bases). Germline V lookup: CDR1 SGHTS, CDR2 YDEGEE. CDR3 length equals 12 residues. The V gene lost 6 bases and the J gene lost 4 bases, with 10 bases spanning the gap. CDR3: CASTGGSTEAFF. For the CDR3, the DNA is TGTGCCAGCACCGGGGGTTCCACTGAAGCTTTCTTT.

CDR3 nucleotides: TGTGCCAGCAGCCGAAGACAGGGAAGTCCTTGGGAGCTGTTTTTT. Its translation is CASSRRQGSPWELFF. The chain has TRBV7-9 and TRBJ2-2, with TRBD1 matching over 7 bases. The germline CDR1 and CDR2 sequences are SEHNR and FQNEAQ (reference sequence). The CDR3 extends over 15 amino acids. V lost 5 bases, J lost 9 bases, and 12 bases stayed unmatched.

This clone was counted once. The chain is built from TRBV7-9 and TRBJ1-2; D gene uncertain. From germline, CDR1 is SEHNR and CDR2 FQNEAQ (reference sequence). V lost 0 bases and J 6 bases, leaving 11 bases between the germline ends. This CDR3 has 14 residues. CDR3 coding DNA: TGTGCCAGCAGCTTAGCTCAGGCGGGTAATGGCTACACCTTC. This encodes CASSLAQAGNGYTF.

V and J are TRBV4-3 and TRBJ2-1; the D gene is possibly TRBD1 (5 bases). V dropped 4 bases and J dropped 1 base, with 11 bases sitting between them. This CDR3 comprises 15 residues. Per germline, CDR1 LGHNA and CDR2 YSLEER. CDR3 nucleotides: TGCGCCAGCAGCCTCTTCGCAGGGTCCTACAATGAGCAGTTCTTC. Translating it yields CASSLFAGSYNEQFF.

This sequence joins TRBV20-1 and TRBJ1-1, with 8 bases aligning to TRBD1. The germline gives CDR1 DFQATT, CDR2 SNEGSKA (reference sequence). V was clipped by 3 bases and J by 4 bases; unmatched bases: 4. The CDR3 loop spans 13 amino acids. The CDR3 loop is CSASRTGGTEAFF. CDR3 coding DNA: TGCAGTGCTAGTCGAACAGGGGGCACTGAAGCTTTCTTT.

The chain carries TRBV24-1 and TRBJ2-3, with D possibly being TRBD2 (5 bases). Trimming removed 3 bases from V and 6 bases from J, with 15 bases in between. The CDR3 runs to 15 residues. Per germline, CDR1 KGHDR and CDR2 SFDVKD. The CDR3, as DNA: TGTGCCACCAGTGATCGGAGCTCGCGAGGGGATACGCAGTATTTT. Translation gives CATSDRSSRGDTQYF.